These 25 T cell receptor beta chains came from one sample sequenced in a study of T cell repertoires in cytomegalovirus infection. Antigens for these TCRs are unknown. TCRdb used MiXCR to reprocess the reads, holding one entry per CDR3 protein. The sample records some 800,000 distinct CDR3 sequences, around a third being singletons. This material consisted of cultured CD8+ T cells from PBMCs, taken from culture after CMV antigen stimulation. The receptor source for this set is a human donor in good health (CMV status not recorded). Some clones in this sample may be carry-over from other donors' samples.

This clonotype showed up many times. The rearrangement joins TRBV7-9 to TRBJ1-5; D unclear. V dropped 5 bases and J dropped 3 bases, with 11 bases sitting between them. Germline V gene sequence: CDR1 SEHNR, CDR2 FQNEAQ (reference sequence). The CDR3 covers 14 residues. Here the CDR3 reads CASSLGGINQPQHF. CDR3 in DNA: TGTGCCAGCAGCCTTGGTGGCATCAATCAGCCCCAGCATTTT. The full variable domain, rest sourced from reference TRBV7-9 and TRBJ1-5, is DTGVSQNPRHKITKRGQNVTFRCDPISEHNRLYWYRQTLGQGPEFLTYFQNEAQLEKSRLLSDRFSAERPKGSFSTLEIQRTEQGDSAMYLCASSLGGINQPQHFGDGTRLSIL.

Here the CDR3 DNA reads TGCAGTGCTAGAGATAGGGCAGCGGGGAATTCACCCCTCCACTTT. It translates to CSARDRAAGNSPLHF. The chain carries TRBV20-1 and TRBJ1-6, with D unclear. CDR3 length equals 15 residues. Germline-derived CDR1 and CDR2 are DFQATT and SNEGSKA (reference sequence). Trimming stripped 0 bases from V and 7 bases from J, with 13 bases between.

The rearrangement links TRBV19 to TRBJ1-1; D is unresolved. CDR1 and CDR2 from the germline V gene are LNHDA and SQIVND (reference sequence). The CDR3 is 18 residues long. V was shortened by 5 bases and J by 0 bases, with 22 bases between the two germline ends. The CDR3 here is CASSSLRIWEFMNTEAFF. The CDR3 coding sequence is TGTGCCAGTAGTTCCCTACGGATATGGGAGTTCATGAACACTGAAGCTTTCTTT.

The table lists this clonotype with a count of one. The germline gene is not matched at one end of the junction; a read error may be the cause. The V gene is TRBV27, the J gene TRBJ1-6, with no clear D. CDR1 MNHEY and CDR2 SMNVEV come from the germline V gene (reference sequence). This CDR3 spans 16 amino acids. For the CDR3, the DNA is TGTGTCAGCACTTCCACCGTGAGCTCCTATAATTCACCCCTCCACTTT. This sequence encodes CVSTSTVSSYNSPLHF.

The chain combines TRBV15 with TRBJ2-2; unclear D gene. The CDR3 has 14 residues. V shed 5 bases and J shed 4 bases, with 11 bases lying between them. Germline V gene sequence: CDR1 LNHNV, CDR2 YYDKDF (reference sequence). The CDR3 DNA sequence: TGTGCCACCAGCCTACCCCACGGCACCGGGGAGCTGTTTTTT. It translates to CATSLPHGTGELFF.

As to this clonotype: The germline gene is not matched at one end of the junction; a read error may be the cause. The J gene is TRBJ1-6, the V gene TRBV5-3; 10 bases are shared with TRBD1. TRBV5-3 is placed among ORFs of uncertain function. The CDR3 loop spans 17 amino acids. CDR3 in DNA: TGTGCCAGCAGCTTGGGGGGGGACAGGGGATTCGGTTCACCCCTCCACTTT. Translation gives CASSLGGDRGFGSPLHF.

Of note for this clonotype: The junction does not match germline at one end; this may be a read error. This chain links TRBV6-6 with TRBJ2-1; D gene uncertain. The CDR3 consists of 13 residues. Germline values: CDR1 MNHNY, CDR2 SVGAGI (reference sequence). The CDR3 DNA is TGTGCCATCAGTTACGGCTCCCACAATGAGCAGTTCTTC. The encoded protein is CAISYGSHNEQFF.

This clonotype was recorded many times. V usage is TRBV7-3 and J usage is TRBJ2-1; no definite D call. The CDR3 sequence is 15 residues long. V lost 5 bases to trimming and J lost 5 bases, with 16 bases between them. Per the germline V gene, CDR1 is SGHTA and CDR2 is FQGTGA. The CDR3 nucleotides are TGTGCCAGCAGCCCGACCAGTAGTTATCACAATGAGCAGTTCTTC. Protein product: CASSPTSSYHNEQFF.

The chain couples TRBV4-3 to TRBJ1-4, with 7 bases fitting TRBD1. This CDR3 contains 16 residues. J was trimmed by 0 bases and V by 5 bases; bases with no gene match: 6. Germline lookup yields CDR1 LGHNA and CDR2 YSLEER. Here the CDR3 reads CASSTGQAATNEKLFF. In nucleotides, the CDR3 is TGCGCCAGCAGCACCGGACAGGCTGCAACTAATGAAAAACTGTTTTTT.

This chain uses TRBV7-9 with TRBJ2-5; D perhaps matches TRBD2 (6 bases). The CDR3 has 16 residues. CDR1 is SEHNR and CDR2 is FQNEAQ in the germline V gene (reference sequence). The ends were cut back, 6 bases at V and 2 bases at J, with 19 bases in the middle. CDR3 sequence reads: CASRSAGRSGQETQYF. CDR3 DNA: TGTGCCAGCAGGTCGGCGGGGCGGTCGGGTCAAGAGACCCAGTACTTC.

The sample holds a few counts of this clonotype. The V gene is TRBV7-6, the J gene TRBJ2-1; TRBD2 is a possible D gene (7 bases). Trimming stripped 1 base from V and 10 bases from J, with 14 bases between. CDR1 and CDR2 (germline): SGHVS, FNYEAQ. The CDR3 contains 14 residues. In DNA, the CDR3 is TGTGCCAGCAGCTTAGGCGGGGGCCAGGAGGAGCAGTTCTTC. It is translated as CASSLGGGQEEQFF.

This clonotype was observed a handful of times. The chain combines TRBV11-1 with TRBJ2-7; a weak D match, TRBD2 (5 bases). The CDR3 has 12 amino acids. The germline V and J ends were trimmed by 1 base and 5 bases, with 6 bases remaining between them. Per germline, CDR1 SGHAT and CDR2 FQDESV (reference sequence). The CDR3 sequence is CASSLVGNEQYV. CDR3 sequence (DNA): TGTGCCAGCAGCTTAGTCGGGAACGAGCAGTACGTC.

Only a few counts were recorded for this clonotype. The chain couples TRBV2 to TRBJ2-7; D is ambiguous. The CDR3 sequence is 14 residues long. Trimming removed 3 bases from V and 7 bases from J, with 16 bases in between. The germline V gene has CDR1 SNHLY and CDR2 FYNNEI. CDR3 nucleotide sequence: TGTGCCAGCAGTGAGGTGCCGAAGGCACCTGAGCAGTACGTC. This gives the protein CASSEVPKAPEQYV.

Here the CDR3 reads CSVEVGGNTEAFF. The DNA of the CDR3 is TGCAGCGTTGAAGTGGGGGGGAACACTGAAGCTTTCTTT. V is TRBV29-1 and J is TRBJ1-1; TRBD1 might be the D (5 bases). V dropped 1 base and J dropped 1 base, with 7 bases sitting between them. CDR3 size: 13 residues. Per the germline V gene, CDR1 is SQVTM and CDR2 is ANQGSEA.

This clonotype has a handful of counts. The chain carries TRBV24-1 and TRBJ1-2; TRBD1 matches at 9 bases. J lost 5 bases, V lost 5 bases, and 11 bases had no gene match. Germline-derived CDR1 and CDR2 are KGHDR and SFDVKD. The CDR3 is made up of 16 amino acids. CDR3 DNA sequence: TGTGCCACCAGTGCCCCGGGACAGGGACGGGAATATGGCTACACCTTC. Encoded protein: CATSAPGQGREYGYTF.

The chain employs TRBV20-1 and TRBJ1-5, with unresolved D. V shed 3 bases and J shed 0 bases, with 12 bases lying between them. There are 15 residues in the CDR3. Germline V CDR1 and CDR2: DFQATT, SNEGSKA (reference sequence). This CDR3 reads CSAREGTDSNQPQHF. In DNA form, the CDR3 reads TGCAGTGCTAGGGAGGGCACGGATAGCAATCAGCCCCAGCATTTT.

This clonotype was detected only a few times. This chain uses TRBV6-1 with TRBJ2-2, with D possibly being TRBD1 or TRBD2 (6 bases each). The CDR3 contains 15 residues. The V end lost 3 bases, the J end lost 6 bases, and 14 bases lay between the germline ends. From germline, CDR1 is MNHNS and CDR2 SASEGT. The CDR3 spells CASSESGGSAGELFF. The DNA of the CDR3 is TGTGCCAGCAGTGAGTCCGGGGGCTCGGCCGGGGAGCTGTTTTTT.

This CDR3 reads CASSDGQRLNEKLFF. Written as DNA, the CDR3 is TGTGCCAGCAGTGATGGACAGAGACTTAATGAAAAACTGTTTTTT. V and J are TRBV2 and TRBJ1-4; perhaps TRBD1 as D (6 bases). Trimming pared 3 bases from V and 4 bases from J, leaving 12 bases between. Per germline, CDR1 SNHLY and CDR2 FYNNEI. The CDR3 has 15 residues.

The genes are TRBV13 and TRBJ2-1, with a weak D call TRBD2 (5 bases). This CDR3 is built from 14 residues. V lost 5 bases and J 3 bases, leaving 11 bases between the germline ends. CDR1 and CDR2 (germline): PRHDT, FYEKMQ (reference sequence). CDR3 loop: CASSTRTGYNEQFF. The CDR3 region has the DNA TGTGCCAGCAGCACTCGGACTGGCTACAATGAGCAGTTCTTC. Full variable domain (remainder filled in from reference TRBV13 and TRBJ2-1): AAGVIQSPRHLIKEKRETATLKCYPIPRHDTVYWYQQGPGQDPQFLISFYEKMQSDKGSIPDRFSAQQFSDYHSELNMSSLELGDSALYFCASSTRTGYNEQFFGPGTRLTVL.

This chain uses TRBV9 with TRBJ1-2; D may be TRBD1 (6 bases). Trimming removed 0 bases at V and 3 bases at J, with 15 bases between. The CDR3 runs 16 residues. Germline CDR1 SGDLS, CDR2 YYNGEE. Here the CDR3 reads CASSVATGGPDYGYTF. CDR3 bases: TGTGCCAGCAGCGTAGCTACTGGGGGGCCTGACTATGGCTACACCTTC.

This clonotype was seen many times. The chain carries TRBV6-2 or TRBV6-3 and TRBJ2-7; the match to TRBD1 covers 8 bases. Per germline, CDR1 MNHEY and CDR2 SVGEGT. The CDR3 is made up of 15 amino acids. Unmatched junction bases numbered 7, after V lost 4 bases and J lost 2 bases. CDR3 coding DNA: TGTGCCAGCAGTTGGAACCCGGACAGGGCCTACGAGCAGTACGTC. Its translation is CASSWNPDRAYEQYV.

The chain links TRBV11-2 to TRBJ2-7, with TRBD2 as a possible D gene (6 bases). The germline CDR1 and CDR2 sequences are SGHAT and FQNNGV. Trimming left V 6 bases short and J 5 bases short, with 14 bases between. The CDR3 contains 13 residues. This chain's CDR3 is CASRGTEVHEQYF. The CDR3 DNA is TGTGCCAGCAGGGGGACTGAAGTCCACGAGCAGTACTTC.

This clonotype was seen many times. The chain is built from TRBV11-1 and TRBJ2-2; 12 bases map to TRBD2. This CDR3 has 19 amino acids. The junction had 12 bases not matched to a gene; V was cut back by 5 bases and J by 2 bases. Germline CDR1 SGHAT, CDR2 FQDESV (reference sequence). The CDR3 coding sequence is TGTGCCAGCAGCCCAATCGGACTAGCGGGGCTTTTCAACACCGGGGAGCTGTTTTTT. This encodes CASSPIGLAGLFNTGELFF.

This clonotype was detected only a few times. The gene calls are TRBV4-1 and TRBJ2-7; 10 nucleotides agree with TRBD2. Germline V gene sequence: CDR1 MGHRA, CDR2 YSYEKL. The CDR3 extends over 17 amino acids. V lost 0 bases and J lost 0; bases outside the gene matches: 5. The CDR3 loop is CASSQDFRTSGSYEQYF. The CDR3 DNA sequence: TGCGCCAGCAGCCAAGATTTTAGGACTAGCGGCTCCTACGAGCAGTACTTC.

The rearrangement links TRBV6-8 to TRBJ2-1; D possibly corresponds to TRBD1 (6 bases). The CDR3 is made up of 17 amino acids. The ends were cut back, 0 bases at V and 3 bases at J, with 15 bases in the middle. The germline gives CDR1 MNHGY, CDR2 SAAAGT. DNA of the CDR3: TGTGCCAGCAGTTACTCGACCGACAGGACTTACTACAATGAGCAGTTCTTC. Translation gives CASSYSTDRTYYNEQFF.